Listed below are T cell receptor beta chains from one sample, sequenced in a study of human T cells and chemical hapten exposure. TCRdb called the RACE reads again in MiXCR, with one record for every CDR3 protein. Seen here are about 340,000 distinct CDR3 sequences, 5.5% to 8% observed once, and the top ten hold 8% to 9%. The sequencing used whole blood, collected in connection with sensitization to the hapten diphenylcyclopropenone (DPC). The receptors originated from a woman under 30 with alopecia areata. Some clones in this sample may be carry-over from other donors' samples. Each CDR3 is given with its conserved first and last residue. A D gene is named only where the DNA matches it firmly. Clone size, where shown, is once, few, many, or a class for clones that have expanded.

V: TRBV7-8
J: TRBJ2-3
size: NA
D: NA
CDR3: CASSGGGSTDTQYF
DNA: TGTGCCAGCTCTGGGGGAGGTAGCACAGATACGCAGTATTTT

V: TRBV11-1
J: TRBJ2-7
size: many
D: NA
CDR3: CASSLGRANEQYF
DNA: TGTGCCAGCAGCTTGGGGCGCGCCAACGAGCAGTACTTC

V: TRBV7-9
J: TRBJ2-5
size: few
D: NA
CDR3: CASSFWTHGETQYF
DNA: TGTGCCAGCAGCTTCTGGACCCACGGAGAGACCCAGTACTTC

V: TRBV9
J: TRBJ2-2
size: few
D: NA
CDR3: CASSVAGYDGELFF
DNA: TGTGCCAGCAGCGTAGCAGGGTACGACGGGGAGCTGTTTTTT

V: TRBV6-2/TRBV6-3
J: TRBJ1-5
size: few
D: NA
CDR3: CASSPALQEPQHF
DNA: TGTGCCAGCAGTCCGGCTCTCCAGGAGCCCCAGCATTTT

V: TRBV20-1
J: TRBJ2-2
size: many
D: NA
CDR3: CSASYPATGELFF
DNA: TGCAGTGCTAGTTACCCCGCGACCGGGGAGCTGTTTTTT

V: TRBV7-6
J: TRBJ1-5
size: few
D: TRBD1
CDR3: CASSPGTDYSNQPQHF
DNA: TGTGCCAGCAGCCCCGGGACAGACTATAGCAATCAGCCCCAGCATTTT

V: TRBV20-1
J: TRBJ2-3
size: many
D: TRBD1
CDR3: CSARDLFSPSTGGVWNTQYF
DNA: TGCAGTGCTAGAGATCTCTTCTCCCCCTCGACAGGGGGTGTCTGGAATACGCAGTATTTT

V: TRBV29-1
J: TRBJ2-7
size: many
D: NA
CDR3: CSVEGSGPDYEQYF
DNA: TGCAGCGTTGAAGGGAGCGGACCAGACTACGAGCAGTACTTC

V: TRBV4-2
J: TRBJ1-1
size: many
D: NA
CDR3: CASSPQNPWGDTEAFF
DNA: TGTGCCAGCAGCCCTCAGAACCCTTGGGGTGACACTGAAGCTTTCTTT

V: TRBV12-3/TRBV12-4
J: TRBJ2-3
size: many
D: NA
CDR3: CASSLMGHETQYF
DNA: TGTGCCAGCAGTTTAATGGGGCACGAGACGCAGTATTTT

V: TRBV7-2
J: TRBJ2-2
size: NA
D: NA
CDR3: CASSRNGPRANTGELFF
DNA: TGTGCCAGCAGCCGAAACGGTCCCAGGGCGAACACCGGGGAGCTGTTTTTT

V: TRBV9
J: TRBJ2-5
size: many
D: TRBD2
CDR3: CASSVGTSGYQETQYF
DNA: TGTGCCAGCAGCGTAGGGACTAGCGGGTACCAAGAGACCCAGTACTTC

V: TRBV2
J: TRBJ2-3
size: many
D: TRBD1
CDR3: CASTLDREAQYF
DNA: TGTGCCAGCACTCTAGACAGGGAAGCGCAGTATTTT

V: TRBV20-1
J: TRBJ2-2
size: many
D: NA
CDR3: CSASQENTGELFF
DNA: TGCAGTGCTAGCCAAGAGAACACCGGGGAGCTGTTTTTT

V: TRBV20-1
J: TRBJ1-2
size: NA
D: NA
CDR3: CSAAVNYGYTF
DNA: TGCAGTGCTGCGGTTAACTATGGCTACACCTTC

V: TRBV6-1
J: TRBJ2-6
size: few
D: NA
CDR3: CASRADGSPSWGANVLTF
DNA: TGTGCCAGCAGGGCGGACGGGAGTCCCTCATGGGGGGCCAACGTCCTGACTTTC

V: TRBV11-2
J: TRBJ1-4
size: NA
D: NA
CDR3: CASSLVDGEGEKLFF
DNA: TGTGCCAGCAGCTTAGTTGACGGGGAAGGGGAAAAACTGTTTTTT

V: TRBV7-3
J: TRBJ2-7
size: few
D: TRBD1
CDR3: CASSLGTGSPYEQYF
DNA: TGTGCCAGCAGCTTAGGGACAGGGAGTCCCTACGAGCAGTACTTC

V: TRBV6-2/TRBV6-3
J: TRBJ2-4
size: few
D: NA
CDR3: CASSWDSTSRKPKNIQYF
DNA: TGTGCCAGCAGTTGGGACTCGACTAGTCGAAAGCCTAAAAACATTCAGTACTTC

V: TRBV7-7
J: TRBJ2-5
size: once
D: NA
CDR3: CASSSGLRNAETQYF
DNA: TGTGCTAGCAGCTCTGGACTCAGAAACGCAGAGACCCAGTACTTC

V: TRBV5-6
J: TRBJ1-2
size: NA
D: NA
CDR3: CASSSRPPSRGYTF
DNA: TGTGCCAGCAGCTCCCGACCCCCCTCTCGGGGCTACACCTTC

V: TRBV10-3
J: TRBJ2-3
size: many
D: TRBD1
CDR3: CAISDPDRASTDTQYF
DNA: TGTGCCATCAGTGATCCGGACAGGGCTAGCACAGATACGCAGTATTTT

V: TRBV12-3/TRBV12-4
J: TRBJ2-7
size: NA
D: TRBD2
CDR3: CASSFLAGGPYEQYF
DNA: TGTGCCAGCAGTTTCCTAGCGGGGGGACCCTACGAGCAGTACTTC

V: TRBV11-1
J: TRBJ2-1
size: many
D: NA
CDR3: CASSFYYNNEQFF
DNA: TGTGCCAGCAGTTTCTACTACAACAATGAGCAGTTCTTC

V: TRBV29-1
J: TRBJ2-5
size: many
D: NA
CDR3: CSVPDGLRQETQYF
DNA: TGCAGCGTTCCCGATGGACTTCGCCAAGAGACCCAGTACTTC

V: TRBV7-2
J: TRBJ1-4
size: few
D: NA
CDR3: CASSLEGSPNEKLFF
DNA: TGTGCCAGCAGCTTAGAAGGGTCCCCTAATGAAAAACTGTTTTTT

V: TRBV6-5
J: TRBJ2-7
size: few
D: NA
CDR3: CASSYLTGPYEQYF
DNA: TGTGCCAGCAGTTACCTGACAGGCCCCTACGAGCAGTACTTC

V: TRBV11-2
J: TRBJ1-1
size: NA
D: TRBD1
CDR3: CASSLETGGDTEAFF
DNA: TGTGCCAGCAGCTTAGAAACAGGGGGAGACACTGAAGCTTTCTTT

V: TRBV7-2
J: TRBJ1-5
size: few
D: NA
CDR3: CASSPGVFPRPQHF
DNA: TGTGCCAGCAGCCCCGGAGTTTTTCCCCGACCCCAGCATTTT

V: TRBV28
J: TRBJ2-5
size: few
D: NA
CDR3: CASSSLTRGLQETQYF
DNA: TGTGCCAGCAGTTCTCTAACGAGGGGACTCCAAGAGACCCAGTACTTC

V: TRBV6-6
J: TRBJ1-3
size: many
D: NA
CDR3: CASSTGNTIYF
DNA: TGTGCCAGCAGTACTGGAAACACCATATATTTT

V: TRBV4-3
J: TRBJ1-2
size: NA
D: NA
CDR3: CASSLSATSNYGYTF
DNA: TGCGCCAGCAGCCTGAGCGCGACATCTAACTATGGCTACACCTTC

V: TRBV7-2
J: TRBJ2-3
size: NA
D: NA
CDR3: CASSLGGSTGTDTQYF
DNA: TGTGCCAGCAGCTTAGGCGGTAGCACCGGCACAGATACGCAGTATTTT

V: TRBV4-3
J: TRBJ2-3
size: many
D: NA
CDR3: CASSQDGLLTDTQYF
DNA: TGCGCCAGCAGCCAAGACGGACTGCTCACAGATACGCAGTATTTT

V: TRBV27
J: TRBJ2-1
size: few
D: TRBD2
CDR3: CASSPYGTNNEQFF
DNA: TGTGCCAGCAGTCCATACGGGACTAACAATGAGCAGTTCTTC

V: TRBV20-1
J: TRBJ1-2
size: few
D: NA
CDR3: CSASPGGGPYGYTF
DNA: TGCAGTGCTAGCCCCGGGGGGGGCCCCTATGGCTACACCTTC

V: TRBV24-1
J: TRBJ2-2
size: few
D: NA
CDR3: CATSDSGTELTGELFF
DNA: TGTGCCACCAGTGATTCCGGGACTGAACTCACCGGGGAGCTGTTTTTT

V: TRBV7-6
J: TRBJ1-3
size: few
D: TRBD1
CDR3: CASSLEVGDRLSGNTIYF
DNA: TGTGCCAGCAGCTTAGAAGTCGGGGACAGGCTCTCTGGAAACACCATATATTTT

V: TRBV7-9
J: TRBJ2-7
size: few
D: NA
CDR3: CASSSGLGTRPYEQYF
DNA: TGTGCCAGCAGCTCGGGTCTTGGCACCCGCCCTTACGAGCAGTACTTC

V: TRBV11-1
J: TRBJ2-3
size: NA
D: TRBD2
CDR3: CASSERVAGPDTQYF
DNA: TGTGCCAGCAGTGAACGGGTAGCGGGTCCAGATACGCAGTATTTT

V: TRBV18
J: TRBJ2-1
size: many
D: NA
CDR3: CASSPIINNEQFF
DNA: TGTGCCAGCTCACCCATTATCAACAATGAGCAGTTCTTC

V: TRBV4-3
J: TRBJ2-4
size: few
D: TRBD2
CDR3: CASSQDTAGGQYIQYF
DNA: TGCGCCAGCAGCCAAGATACGGCGGGGGGGCAATACATTCAGTACTTC

V: TRBV20-1
J: TRBJ2-3
size: NA
D: NA
CDR3: CSARDSMGTDTQYF
DNA: TGCAGTGCTAGAGATAGTATGGGTACAGATACGCAGTATTTT

V: TRBV13
J: TRBJ1-2
size: NA
D: NA
CDR3: CASSFRDNYGYTF
DNA: TGTGCCAGCAGCTTTCGGGACAACTATGGCTACACCTTC

V: TRBV10-3
J: TRBJ2-1
size: few
D: NA
CDR3: CAISEYSDPNNEQFF
DNA: TGTGCCATCAGTGAGTACAGCGATCCCAACAATGAGCAGTTCTTC

V: TRBV9
J: TRBJ1-1
size: few
D: TRBD1
CDR3: CASSARQGKGTEAFF
DNA: TGTGCCAGCAGCGCGAGACAGGGTAAGGGCACTGAAGCTTTCTTT

V: TRBV28
J: TRBJ1-1
size: NA
D: NA
CDR3: CASSFAGPGTEAFF
DNA: TGTGCCAGCAGTTTTGCGGGGCCGGGGACTGAAGCTTTCTTT

V: TRBV6-1
J: TRBJ1-6
size: NA
D: TRBD1
CDR3: CASSVEQGSSPLHF
DNA: TGTGCCAGCAGTGTGGAACAGGGGAGTTCACCCCTCCACTTT

V: TRBV4-3
J: TRBJ1-2
size: NA
D: NA
CDR3: CASSRVYTVTNYGYTF
DNA: TGCGCCAGCAGCCGCGTATACACAGTCACTAACTATGGCTACACCTTC

V: TRBV4-2
J: TRBJ1-6
size: few
D: TRBD1
CDR3: CASSQVGDSGNSPLHF
DNA: TGTGCCAGCAGCCAAGTGGGGGACAGCGGGAATTCACCCCTCCACTTT

V: TRBV2
J: TRBJ1-4
size: NA
D: NA
CDR3: CASSDRAEKLFF
DNA: TGTGCCAGCAGTGATCGGGCTGAAAAACTGTTTTTT

V: TRBV11-1
J: TRBJ2-1
size: NA
D: NA
CDR3: CASSPDPRYNEQFF
DNA: TGTGCCAGCAGCCCAGACCCTCGCTACAATGAGCAGTTCTTC

V: TRBV3-1
J: TRBJ2-3
size: few
D: TRBD2
CDR3: CASSQVSGGAGTDTQYF
DNA: TGTGCCAGCAGCCAAGTCTCCGGGGGGGCTGGGACAGATACGCAGTATTTT

V: TRBV18
J: TRBJ1-2
size: NA
D: NA
CDR3: CASSPQRQPLYGYTF
DNA: TGTGCCAGCTCACCACAAAGACAGCCACTCTATGGCTACACCTTC

V: TRBV7-4
J: TRBJ1-4
size: NA
D: TRBD1
CDR3: CASSSRRGCDEKLFF
DNA: TGTGCCAGCAGCTCCCGCAGGGGGTGCGATGAAAAACTGTTTTTT

V: TRBV7-9
J: TRBJ2-2
size: few
D: NA
CDR3: CASSLQQTGELFF
DNA: TGTGCCAGCAGCTTACAACAGACCGGGGAGCTGTTTTTT

V: TRBV6-1
J: TRBJ2-2
size: many
D: NA
CDR3: CASSGFLGELFF
DNA: TGTGCCAGCAGTGGATTCCTCGGGGAGCTGTTTTTT

V: TRBV10-3
J: TRBJ2-1
size: many
D: NA
CDR3: CAIRVAQDNEQFF
DNA: TGTGCCATCAGGGTAGCGCAGGACAATGAGCAGTTCTTC

V: TRBV5-1
J: TRBJ2-5
size: NA
D: NA
CDR3: CASSLDVLQETQYF
DNA: TGCGCCAGCAGCTTGGACGTCCTCCAAGAGACCCAGTACTTC